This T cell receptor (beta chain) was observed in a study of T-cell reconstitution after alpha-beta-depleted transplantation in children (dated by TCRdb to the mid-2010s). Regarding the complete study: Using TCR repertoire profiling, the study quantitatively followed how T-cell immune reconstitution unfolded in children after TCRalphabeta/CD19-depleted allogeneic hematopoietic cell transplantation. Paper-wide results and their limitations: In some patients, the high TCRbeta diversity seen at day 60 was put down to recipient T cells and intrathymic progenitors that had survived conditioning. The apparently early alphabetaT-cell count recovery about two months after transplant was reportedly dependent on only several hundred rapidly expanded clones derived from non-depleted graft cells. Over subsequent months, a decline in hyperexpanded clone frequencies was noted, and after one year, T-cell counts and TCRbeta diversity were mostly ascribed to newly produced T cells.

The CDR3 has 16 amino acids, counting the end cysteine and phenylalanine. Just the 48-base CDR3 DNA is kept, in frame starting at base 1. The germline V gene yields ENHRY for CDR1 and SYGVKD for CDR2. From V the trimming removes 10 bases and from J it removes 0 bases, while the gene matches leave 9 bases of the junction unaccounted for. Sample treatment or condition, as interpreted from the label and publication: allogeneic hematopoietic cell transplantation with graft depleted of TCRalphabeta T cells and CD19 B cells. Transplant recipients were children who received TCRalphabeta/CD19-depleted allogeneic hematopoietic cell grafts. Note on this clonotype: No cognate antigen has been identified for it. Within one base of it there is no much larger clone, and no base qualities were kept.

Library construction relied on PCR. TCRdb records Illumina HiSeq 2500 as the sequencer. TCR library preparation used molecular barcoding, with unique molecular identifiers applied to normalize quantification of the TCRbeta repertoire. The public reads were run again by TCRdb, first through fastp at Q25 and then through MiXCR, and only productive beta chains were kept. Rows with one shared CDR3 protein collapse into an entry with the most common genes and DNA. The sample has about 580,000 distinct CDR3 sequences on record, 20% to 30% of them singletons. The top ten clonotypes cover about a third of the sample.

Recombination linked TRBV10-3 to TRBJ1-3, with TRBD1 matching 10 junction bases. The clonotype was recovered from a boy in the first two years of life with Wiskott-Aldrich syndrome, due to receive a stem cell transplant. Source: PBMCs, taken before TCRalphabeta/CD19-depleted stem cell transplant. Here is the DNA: TGTGCCAACCCGGGACAGGGGCCCCACTCTGGAAACACCATATATTTT. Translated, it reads CANPGQGPHSGNTIYF.